This T cell receptor (beta chain) was sequenced during a study of technical replicates of blood from several donors. Profiled with immunoSEQ multiplex PCR; TCRdb holds only in-frame clones, not every one. The table has over 70,000 clones, roughly 92% seen once. The CDR3 loop spans 14 amino acids. The germline V gene encodes CDR1 SEHNR and CDR2 FQNEAQ (reference sequence). Trimming at V came to 6 bases and at J to 2 bases, leaving 6 bases not matched to a gene. Specimen: T cells isolated from PBMCs. The chain couples TRBV7-9 to TRBJ2-7; 8 bases map to TRBD1. This TCR came from a human donor in good health. As DNA, the CDR3 is TGTGCCAGCAGTTCGCAGGGGGCCGCCTACGAGCAGTACTTC. Protein product: CASSSQGAAYEQYF.